This T cell receptor (beta chain) was identified in a study of T-cell reconstitution after alpha-beta-depleted transplantation in children. Preparation of the TCRbeta library used unique molecular identifiers. TCRdb used MiXCR to reprocess the PCR reads, holding one entry per CDR3 protein. This sample has roughly 200,000 distinct CDR3 sequences, with roughly 10% found just once. The clonotype comes from a human donor who donated a stem cell graft to a child with acute lymphoblastic leukemia. The material was PBMCs from the stem cell graft donor, obtained from the stem cell graft.

CDR3 DNA sequence: TGCAGTGCTGGGTTGGGAACCCAGTACTTC. Protein: CSAGLGTQYF. V is TRBV20-1 and J is TRBJ2-5; D is unclear. This CDR3 contains 10 residues. Trimming cost V 5 bases and J 8 bases, with 9 bases left between them. CDR1 and CDR2 from the germline V gene are DFQATT and SNEGSKA (reference sequence).